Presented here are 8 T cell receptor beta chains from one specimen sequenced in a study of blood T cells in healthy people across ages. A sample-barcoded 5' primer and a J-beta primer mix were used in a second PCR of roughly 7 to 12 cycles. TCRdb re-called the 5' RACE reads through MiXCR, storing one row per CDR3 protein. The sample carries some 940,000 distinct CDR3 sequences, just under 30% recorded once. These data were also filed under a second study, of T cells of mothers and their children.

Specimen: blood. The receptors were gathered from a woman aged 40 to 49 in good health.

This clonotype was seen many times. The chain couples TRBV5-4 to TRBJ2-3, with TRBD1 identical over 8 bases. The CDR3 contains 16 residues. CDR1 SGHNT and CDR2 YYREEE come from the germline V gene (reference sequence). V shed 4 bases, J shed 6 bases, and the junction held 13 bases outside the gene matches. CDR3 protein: CASSPAPDRGWDTQYF. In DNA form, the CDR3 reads TGTGCCAGCAGCCCCGCCCCCGACAGGGGCTGGGATACGCAGTATTTT.

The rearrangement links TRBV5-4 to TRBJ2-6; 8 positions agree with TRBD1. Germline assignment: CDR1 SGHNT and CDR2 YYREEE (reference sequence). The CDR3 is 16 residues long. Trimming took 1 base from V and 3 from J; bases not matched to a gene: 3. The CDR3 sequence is CASSLSRGLGANVLTF. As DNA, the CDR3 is TGTGCCAGCAGCTTGAGCAGGGGGCTTGGGGCCAACGTCCTGACTTTC. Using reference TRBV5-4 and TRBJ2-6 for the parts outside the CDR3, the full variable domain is ETGVTQSPTHLIKTRGQQVTLRCSSQSGHNTVSWYQQALGQGPQFIFQYYREEENGRGNFPPRFSGLQFPNYSSELNVNALELDDSALYLCASSLSRGLGANVLTFGAGSRLTVL.

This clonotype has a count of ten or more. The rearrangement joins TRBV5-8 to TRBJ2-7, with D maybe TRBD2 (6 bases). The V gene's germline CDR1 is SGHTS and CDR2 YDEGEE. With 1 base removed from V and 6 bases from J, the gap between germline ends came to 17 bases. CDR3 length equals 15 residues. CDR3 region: CASSLLSGDFVEQYF. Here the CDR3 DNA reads TGTGCCAGCAGCTTGTTGTCGGGAGATTTCGTCGAGCAGTACTTC. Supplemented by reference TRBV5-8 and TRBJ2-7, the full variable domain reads EAGVTQSPTHLIKTRGQQATLRCSPISGHTSVYWYQQALGLGLQFLLWYDEGEERNRGNFPPRFSGRQFPNYSSELNVNALELEDSALYLCASSLLSGDFVEQYFGPGTRLTVT.

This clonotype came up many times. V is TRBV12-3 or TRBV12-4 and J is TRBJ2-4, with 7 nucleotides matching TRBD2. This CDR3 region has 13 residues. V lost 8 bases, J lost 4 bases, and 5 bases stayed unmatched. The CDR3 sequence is CASSAGGKNIQYF. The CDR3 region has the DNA TGTGCCAGCTCTGCCGGGGGGAAAAACATTCAGTACTTC.

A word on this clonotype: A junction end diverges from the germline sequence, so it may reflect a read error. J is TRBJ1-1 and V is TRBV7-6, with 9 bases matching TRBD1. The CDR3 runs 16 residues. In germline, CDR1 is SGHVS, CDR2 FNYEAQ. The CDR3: CASSAGTGNMNAEAFF. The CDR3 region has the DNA TGTGCCAGCAGCGCGGGGACAGGGAACATGAACGCTGAAGCTTTCTTT.

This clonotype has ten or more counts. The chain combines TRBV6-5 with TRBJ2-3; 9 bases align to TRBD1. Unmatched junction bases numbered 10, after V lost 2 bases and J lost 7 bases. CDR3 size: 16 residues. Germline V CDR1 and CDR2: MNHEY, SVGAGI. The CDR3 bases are TGTGCCAGCAGTTACCCCACAGGGGGCATTGATCATACGCAGTATTTT. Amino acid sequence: CASSYPTGGIDHTQYF.

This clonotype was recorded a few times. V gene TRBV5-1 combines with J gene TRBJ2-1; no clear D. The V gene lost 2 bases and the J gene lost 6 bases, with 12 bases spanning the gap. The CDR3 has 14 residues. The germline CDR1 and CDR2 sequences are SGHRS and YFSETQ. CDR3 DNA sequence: TGCGCCAGCAGCTTCAGGACCCTGGCCAATGAGCAGTTCTTC. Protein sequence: CASSFRTLANEQFF.

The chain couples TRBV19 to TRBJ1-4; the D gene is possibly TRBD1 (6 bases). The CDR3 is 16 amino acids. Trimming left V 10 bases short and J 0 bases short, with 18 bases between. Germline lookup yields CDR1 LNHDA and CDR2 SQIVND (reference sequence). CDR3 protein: CAITDRYGATNEKLFF. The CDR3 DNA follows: TGTGCCATTACCGACAGGTATGGCGCAACTAATGAAAAACTGTTTTTT.